The 2 T cell receptor beta chains below all came from one sample that was sequenced in a study of blood T cells in healthy people across ages. Through a sample-barcoded 5' primer and a J-beta primer mix, a second PCR was run for about 7 to 12 cycles. TCRdb used MiXCR to reprocess the 5' RACE reads, holding one entry per CDR3 protein. The table includes 790,000 or so distinct CDR3 sequences, roughly 46% detected once. The specimen was blood. The receptors here all came from a man at least 80 years old in good health.

This clonotype came up once. The J gene is TRBJ2-3, the V gene TRBV29-1; D unclear. Germline V gene sequence: CDR1 SQVTM, CDR2 ANQGSEA. The CDR3 has 11 amino acids. V lost 6 bases and J lost 3, with 7 bases in between. The CDR3 sequence: CSVSMTDTQYF. Written as DNA, the CDR3 is TGCAGCGTCTCCATGACAGATACGCAGTATTTT.

The J gene is TRBJ2-1, the V gene TRBV28; 9 bases line up with TRBD1. This CDR3 comprises 15 residues. V dropped 4 bases and J dropped 5; count of bases not matched to a gene: 6. Germline CDR1 and CDR2: MDHEN and SYDVKM. DNA for the CDR3: TGTGCCAGCAGTTCCCTCCGGGACAGGGACAATGAGCAGTTCTTC. Its translation is CASSSLRDRDNEQFF.